This TCR beta chain was sequenced for a study of T cells in Graves' hyperthyroidism and ophthalmopathy. Study-level information: Pretreatment peripheral blood was obtained at initial diagnosis.

Amplification of TCR beta CDR3 regions was performed using RNA transcripts as template. The HTBI primer set was used in a first-round RT-PCR of the TCR CDR3. Each CDR3 protein is one row after TCRdb ran MiXCR on the multiplex PCR reads. The table includes hundreds of thousands of distinct CDR3 sequences, 35% to 45% detected once. CDR1 is SNHLY and CDR2 is FYNNEI in the germline V gene. Trimming at V came to 7 bases and at J to 0 bases, leaving 8 bases not matched to a gene. CDR3 length equals 15 residues. This clonotype was counted ten times or more. Stable Graves' hyperthyroidism denoted no ophthalmopathy progression over 18 months. Using approximately 10 ml of fresh peripheral blood, PBMCs were prepared.

The receptor's source is a man between 18 and 29 years old with Graves' hyperthyroidism. What was sequenced was blood. This chain uses TRBV2 with TRBJ1-1, with TRBD1 matching 7 bases. CDR3 in amino acids: CASTWRGQMNTEAFF. The CDR3 DNA is TGTGCCAGCACATGGAGGGGACAGATGAACACTGAAGCTTTCTTT.